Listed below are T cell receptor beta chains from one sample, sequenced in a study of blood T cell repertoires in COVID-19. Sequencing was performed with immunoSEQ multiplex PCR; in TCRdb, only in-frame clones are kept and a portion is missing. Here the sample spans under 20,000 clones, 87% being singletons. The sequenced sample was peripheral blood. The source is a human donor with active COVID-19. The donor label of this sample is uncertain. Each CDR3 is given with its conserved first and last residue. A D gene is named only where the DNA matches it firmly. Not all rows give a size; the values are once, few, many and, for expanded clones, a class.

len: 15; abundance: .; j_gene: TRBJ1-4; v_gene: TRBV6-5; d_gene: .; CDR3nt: TGTGCCAGCAGACCACGGCCGGGGACTAATGAAAAACTGTTTTTT; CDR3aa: CASRPRPGTNEKLFF
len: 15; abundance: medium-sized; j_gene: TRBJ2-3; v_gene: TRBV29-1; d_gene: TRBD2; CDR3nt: TGCAGCGTTGAGACGCCTAGCGGACAAGAGGATACGCAGTATTTT; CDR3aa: CSVETPSGQEDTQYF
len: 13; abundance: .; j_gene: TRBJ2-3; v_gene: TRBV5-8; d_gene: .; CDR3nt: TGTGCCAGCAGCTTTAGAGGAGGGGATACGCAGTATTTT; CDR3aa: CASSFRGGDTQYF
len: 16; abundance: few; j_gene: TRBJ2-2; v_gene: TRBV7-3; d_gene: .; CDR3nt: TGTGCCAGCAGCTTAGGAGTCGCAGAAAATACCGGGGAGCTGTTTTTT; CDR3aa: CASSLGVAENTGELFF
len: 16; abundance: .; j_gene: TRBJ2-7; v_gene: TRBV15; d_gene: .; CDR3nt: TGTGCCACCAGCAGAGATCGGTTTGGTGCCAAGTGGGAGCAGTACTTC; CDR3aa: CATSRDRFGAKWEQYF
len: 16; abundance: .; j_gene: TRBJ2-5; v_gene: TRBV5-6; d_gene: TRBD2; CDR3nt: TGTGCCAGCAGCGAAATAAGGGCTAGCGGGAAAGAGACCCAGTACTTC; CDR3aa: CASSEIRASGKETQYF
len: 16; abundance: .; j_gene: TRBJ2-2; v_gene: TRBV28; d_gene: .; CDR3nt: TGTGCCAGCAGTCCACTAACTAGGGAGAACACCGGGGAGCTGTTTTTT; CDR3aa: CASSPLTRENTGELFF
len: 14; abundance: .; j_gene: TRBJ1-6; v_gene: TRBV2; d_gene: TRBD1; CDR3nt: TGTGCCAGCAGCGCGGACAGGGGTTATTCACCCCTCCACTTT; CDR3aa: CASSADRGYSPLHF
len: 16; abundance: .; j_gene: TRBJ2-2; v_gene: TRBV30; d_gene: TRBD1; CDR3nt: TGTGCCTGGAGCCAAAGGACAGGGGGCGCCTCCGGGGAGCTGTTTTTT; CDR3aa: CAWSQRTGGASGELFF
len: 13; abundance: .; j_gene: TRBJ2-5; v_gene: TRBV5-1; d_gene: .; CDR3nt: TGCGCCAGCAGCTTGGATCCGCAAGAGACCCAGTACTTC; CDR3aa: CASSLDPQETQYF
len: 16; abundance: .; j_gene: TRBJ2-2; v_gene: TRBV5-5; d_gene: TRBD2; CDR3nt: TGTGCCAGCAGCTTGGTAGGCGGGAGGGGGACCGGGGAGCTGTTTTTT; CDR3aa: CASSLVGGRGTGELFF
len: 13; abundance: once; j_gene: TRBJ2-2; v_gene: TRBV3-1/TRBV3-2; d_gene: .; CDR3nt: TGTGCCGCGAGGAGGGGGCACACCGGGGAGCTGTTTTTT; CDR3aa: CAARRGHTGELFF
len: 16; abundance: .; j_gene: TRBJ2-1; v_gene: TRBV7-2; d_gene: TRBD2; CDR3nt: TGTGCCAGCAGCTTAGCGCTCAGCGGGAACTACAATGAGCAGTTCTTC; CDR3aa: CASSLALSGNYNEQFF
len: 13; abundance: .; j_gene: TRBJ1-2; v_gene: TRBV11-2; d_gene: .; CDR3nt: TGTGCCAGCAGACCCAGGATGACGAGTGGCTACACCTTC; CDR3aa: CASRPRMTSGYTF
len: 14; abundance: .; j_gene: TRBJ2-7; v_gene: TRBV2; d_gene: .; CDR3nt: TGTGCCAGCAGTGCGGACATCGCCTCCTACGAGCAGTACTTC; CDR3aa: CASSADIASYEQYF
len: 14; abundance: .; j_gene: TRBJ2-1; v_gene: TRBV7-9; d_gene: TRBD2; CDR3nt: TGTGCCAGCAGCTTAGCGGGGCGGGAGAGTGAGCAGTTCTTC; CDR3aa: CASSLAGRESEQFF
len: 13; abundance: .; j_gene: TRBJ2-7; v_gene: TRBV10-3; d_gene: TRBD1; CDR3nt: TGTGCCATCGGGACAGGGACCCCCTACGAGCAGTACTTC; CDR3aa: CAIGTGTPYEQYF
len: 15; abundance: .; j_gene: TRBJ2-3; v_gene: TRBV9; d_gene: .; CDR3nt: TGTGCCAGCAGCCCAACGACAGGTTCGGCAGATACGCAGTATTTT; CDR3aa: CASSPTTGSADTQYF
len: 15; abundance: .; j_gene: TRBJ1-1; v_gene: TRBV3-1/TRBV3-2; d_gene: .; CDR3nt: TGTGCTACTAGGCGGGGGGAGCAAAGGAACACTGAAGCTTTCTTT; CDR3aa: CATRRGEQRNTEAFF
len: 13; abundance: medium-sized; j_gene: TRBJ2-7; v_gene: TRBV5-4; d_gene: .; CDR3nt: TGTGCCAGCAGCTATCGGGGGAATCACGAGCAGTACTTC; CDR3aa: CASSYRGNHEQYF
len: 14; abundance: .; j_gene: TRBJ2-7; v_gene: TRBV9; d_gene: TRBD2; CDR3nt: TGTGCCAGCAGCGCGGGTGGAGCGGGAGCCGAGCAGTACTTC; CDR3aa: CASSAGGAGAEQYF
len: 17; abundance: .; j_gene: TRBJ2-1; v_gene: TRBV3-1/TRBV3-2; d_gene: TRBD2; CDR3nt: TGTGCCAGCAGCCAGACTAGCGGATATAACTCCTACAATGAGCAGTTCTTC; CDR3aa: CASSQTSGYNSYNEQFF
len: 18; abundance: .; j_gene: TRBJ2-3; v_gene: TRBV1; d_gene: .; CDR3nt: TGCACCAGCAGCCAAGAGTCTCGACTAGCGGGAGGCACAGATACGCAGTATTTT; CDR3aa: CTSSQESRLAGGTDTQYF
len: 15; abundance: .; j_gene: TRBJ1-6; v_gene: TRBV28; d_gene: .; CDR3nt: TGTGCCAGCAGTTACAGGTCGGTTATCGATTCACCCCTCCACTTT; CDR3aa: CASSYRSVIDSPLHF
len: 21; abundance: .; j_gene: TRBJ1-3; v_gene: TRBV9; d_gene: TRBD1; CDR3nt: TGTGCCAGCAGCGTAGGTCTTTTGGGGACAGGGGGAATAATCGCTGGAAACACCATATATTTT; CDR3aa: CASSVGLLGTGGIIAGNTIYF
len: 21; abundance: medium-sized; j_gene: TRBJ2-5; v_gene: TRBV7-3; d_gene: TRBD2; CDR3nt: TGTGCCAGCAGCCATTCGTGGTTCCGGCGGGAGGGCAGGGGGTGTCAAGAGACCCAGTACTTC; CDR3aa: CASSHSWFRREGRGCQETQYF
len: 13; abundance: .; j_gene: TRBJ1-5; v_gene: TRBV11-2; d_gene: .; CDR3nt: TGTGCCAGCAGTCTTAATAGCAATCAGCCCCAGCATTTT; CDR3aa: CASSLNSNQPQHF